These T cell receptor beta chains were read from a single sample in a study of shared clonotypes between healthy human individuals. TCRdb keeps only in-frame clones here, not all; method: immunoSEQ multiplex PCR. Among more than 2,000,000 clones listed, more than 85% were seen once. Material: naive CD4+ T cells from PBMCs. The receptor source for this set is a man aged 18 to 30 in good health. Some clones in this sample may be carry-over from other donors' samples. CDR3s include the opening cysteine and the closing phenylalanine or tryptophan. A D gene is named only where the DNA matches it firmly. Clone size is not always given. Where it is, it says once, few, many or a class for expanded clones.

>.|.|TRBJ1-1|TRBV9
TGTGCCAGCAGCGCCGAATGGGGGGTGAACACTGAAACTTTCTTT
CASSAEWGVNTETFF
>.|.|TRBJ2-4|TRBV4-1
TGCGCCAGCAGCCAAGCGTTCAAGGTGAAAATAGCCAAAAACATTCAGTACTTC
CASSQAFKVKIAKNIQYF
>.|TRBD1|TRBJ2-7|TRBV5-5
TGTGCCAGCAGTTCTCGACAGGGTACCTACGAGCAGTACTTC
CASSSRQGTYEQYF
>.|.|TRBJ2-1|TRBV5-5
TGTGCCAGCAGCTTGTTGGTGGGATCCTACAATGAGCAGTTCTTC
CASSLLVGSYNEQFF
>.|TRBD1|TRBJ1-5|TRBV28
TGTGCCAGCAGTCACACGGGACAGGCAAATCAGCCCCAGCATTTT
CASSHTGQANQPQHF
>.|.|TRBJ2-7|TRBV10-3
TGTGCCATCAGTCTTGACAGGTTTCCCTCCTACGAGCAGTACTTC
CAISLDRFPSYEQYF
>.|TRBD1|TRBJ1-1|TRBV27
TGTGCCAGCAGTTTTCACGGACAGGGAAAGGGCACTGAAGCTTTCTTT
CASSFHGQGKGTEAFF
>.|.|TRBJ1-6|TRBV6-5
TGTGCCAGCAGTCTAATGACGGCGGCACCCCTCCACTTT
CASSLMTAAPLHF
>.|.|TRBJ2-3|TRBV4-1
TGCGCCAGCAGCCAAGACTCAAGCGTATATACGCAGTATTTT
CASSQDSSVYTQYF
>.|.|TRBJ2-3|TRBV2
TGTGCCAACCTCCGCAGGGGTCAGACAGATACGCAGTATTTT
CANLRRGQTDTQYF
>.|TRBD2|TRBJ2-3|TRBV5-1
TGCGCCAGCAGCTTAAGTACTAGCGGGTACTCAGATACGCAGTATTTT
CASSLSTSGYSDTQYF
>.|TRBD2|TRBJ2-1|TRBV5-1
TGCGCCAGCAGCTTGTTCACCACCGCGGGAGGGCGGAATGAGCAGTTCTTC
CASSLFTTAGGRNEQFF
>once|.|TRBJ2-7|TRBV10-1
TGCGCCAGCAGTGTCGGCGAGCAGTACTTC
CASSVGEQYF
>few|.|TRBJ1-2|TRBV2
TGTGCCAGCAGTGTCCCCCTAAGTGGGGGCTACACCTTC
CASSVPLSGGYTF
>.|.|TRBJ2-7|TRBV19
TGTGCCAGTAGTATAAGCGGACGGTTCTCCTACGAGCAGTACTTC
CASSISGRFSYEQYF
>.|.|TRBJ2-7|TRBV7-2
TGTGCCAGCAGCTTAGTGGGGATCCTAGGGGGCTCCTACGAGCAGTACTTC
CASSLVGILGGSYEQYF
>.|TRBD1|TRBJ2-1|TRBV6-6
TGTGCCAGCAGTGGACCGGGACAGGGAGATGAGCAGTTCTTC
CASSGPGQGDEQFF
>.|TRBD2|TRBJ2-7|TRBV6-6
TGTGCCAGCAGTTACTCGGTTGCGGGAGTTTACGAGCAGTACTTC
CASSYSVAGVYEQYF
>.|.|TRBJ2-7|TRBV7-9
TGTGCCAGCAGCCGTGCATTTGATACCGAGCAGTACTTC
CASSRAFDTEQYF
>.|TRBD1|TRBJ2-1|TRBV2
TGTGCCAGTCAGATCGGGACAGGGAGAGCCTACAATGAGCAGTTCTTC
CASQIGTGRAYNEQFF
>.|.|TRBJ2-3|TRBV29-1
TGCAGCGTTGATCGGGAAAGCACAGATACGCAGTATTTT
CSVDRESTDTQYF
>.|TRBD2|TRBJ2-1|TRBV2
TGTGCCAGCAAAACCGGGACTAGCGGGAGTCGGGAGCAGTTCTTC
CASKTGTSGSREQFF
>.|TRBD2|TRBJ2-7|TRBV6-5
TGTGCCAGCAGGCCCCTAACTAGCGGGAACTACGAGCAGTACTTC
CASRPLTSGNYEQYF
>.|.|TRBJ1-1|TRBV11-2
TGTGCCAGCAGCGCGAACACTGAAGCTTTCTTT
CASSANTEAFF
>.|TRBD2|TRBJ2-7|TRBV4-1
TGCGCCAGCAGCCAAGAAGGAGGGCTAGCGGGAGCCCCCTACGAGCAGTACTTC
CASSQEGGLAGAPYEQYF
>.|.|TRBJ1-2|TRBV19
TGTGCCAGTAGGGGTACAGGGAATGGACCCGGAGGCTACACCTTC
CASRGTGNGPGGYTF
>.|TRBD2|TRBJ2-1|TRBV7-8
TGTGCCAGCAGCTTAGGGACTAGCGGGAGGGCCCGCTACAATGAGCAGTTCTTC
CASSLGTSGRARYNEQFF
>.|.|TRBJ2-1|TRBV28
TGTGCCAGCAGTTCCCCTAGCCCACTCAATTACAATGAGCAGTTCTTC
CASSSPSPLNYNEQFF
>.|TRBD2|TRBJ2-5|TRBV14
TGTGCCAGCAGCCAAGGACTAGCGGGAGTAGGTGAGACCCAGTACTTC
CASSQGLAGVGETQYF
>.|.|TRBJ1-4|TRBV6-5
TGTGCCAGCAGGGATATAGGAACTAATGAAAAACTGTTTTTT
CASRDIGTNEKLFF
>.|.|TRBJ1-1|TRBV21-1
TGTGCCAGCAGCAGTCATCGTGAAGAAGCTTTCTTT
CASSSHREEAFF
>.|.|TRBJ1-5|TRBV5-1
TGCGCCAGCAGCTTGGTAGCAGGGGATCAGCCCCAGCATTTT
CASSLVAGDQPQHF
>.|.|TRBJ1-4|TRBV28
TGTGCCAGCAGGTCGGTGGGGGCCGTTAATGAAAAACTGTTTTTT
CASRSVGAVNEKLFF
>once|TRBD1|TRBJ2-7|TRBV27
TGTGCCAGTTCTCCTATTTTGGGCTCAGGACAGGGGGTGTCCGAGCAGTACTTC
CASSPILGSGQGVSEQYF
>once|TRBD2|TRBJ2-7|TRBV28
TGTGCCAGCGTAAGGGCAGGGACTATTACCGAGCAGTACTTC
CASVRAGTITEQYF
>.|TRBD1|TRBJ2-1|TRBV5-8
TGTGCCAGCAGCACCGGGACAGGGGCAACCTACAATGAGCAGTTCTTC
CASSTGTGATYNEQFF
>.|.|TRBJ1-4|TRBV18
TGTGCCAGCTCACCTCGGGCGCCAGACGCAACTAATGAAAAACTGTTTTTT
CASSPRAPDATNEKLFF
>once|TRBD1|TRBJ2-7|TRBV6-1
TGTGCCAGCAGTGGGGGACAGAGTTACGAGCAGTACTTC
CASSGGQSYEQYF
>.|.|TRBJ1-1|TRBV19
TGTGCCCACCCAGGCCTAGCTGGAGCTTTCTTT
CAHPGLAGAFF
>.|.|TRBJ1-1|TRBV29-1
TGCAGCGTTGTAAGGAGGGGAGCGGCTGGCAGGATGAACACTGAAGCTTTCTTT
CSVVRRGAAGRMNTEAFF
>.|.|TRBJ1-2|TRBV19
TGTGCCAGTGATAACAGGAGGTTGAACTATGGCTACACCTTC
CASDNRRLNYGYTF
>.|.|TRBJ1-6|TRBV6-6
TGTGCCAGCGGGCTCCTATTCGGGCGGGATAATTCACCCCTCCACTTT
CASGLLFGRDNSPLHF
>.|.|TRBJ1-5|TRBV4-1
TGCGCCAGCAGCCAAAGCCAGCCCCTGGGAAGCAATCAGCCCCAGCATTTT
CASSQSQPLGSNQPQHF
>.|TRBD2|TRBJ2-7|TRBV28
TGTGCCAGCAGTGGCACCGGGAGGGGACGAGACGAGCAGTACTTC
CASSGTGRGRDEQYF